This is a list of T cell receptor beta chains from one sample in a study of blood T cell repertoires in COVID-19. The data were produced by immunoSEQ multiplex PCR, yet TCRdb's version contains in-frame clones alone and is incomplete. The sample shows approximately 250,000 clones, 88% of them seen only once. Sequenced: PBMCs or T cells enriched from blood (not recorded which). The receptors derive from a woman in her forties with acute COVID-19. CDR3s include the opening cysteine and the closing phenylalanine or tryptophan. A D gene is named only where the DNA matches it firmly. The listing skips clone size in some rows; elsewhere it reads once, few, many or a size class.

clone_size: NA
v_call: TRBV2
j_call: TRBJ2-1
d_call: TRBD1
cdr3_aa: CASRGGGNEQFF
cdr3_nt: TGTGCCAGCAGAGGGGGCGGGAATGAGCAGTTCTTC

clone_size: NA
v_call: TRBV7-8
j_call: TRBJ2-5
d_call: TRBD2
cdr3_aa: CASSLQGVGGPETQYF
cdr3_nt: TGTGCCAGCAGCTTACAGGGCGTGGGAGGGCCAGAGACCCAGTACTTC

clone_size: NA
v_call: TRBV7-9
j_call: TRBJ2-7
d_call: NA
cdr3_aa: CASGREGLSYEQYF
cdr3_nt: TGTGCCAGCGGACGCGAGGGACTCTCCTACGAGCAGTACTTC

clone_size: NA
v_call: TRBV9
j_call: TRBJ2-2
d_call: NA
cdr3_aa: CASSVGGTGELFF
cdr3_nt: TGTGCCAGCAGCGTTGGGGGGACCGGGGAGCTGTTTTTT

clone_size: NA
v_call: TRBV3-1/TRBV3-2
j_call: TRBJ1-2
d_call: TRBD1
cdr3_aa: CASSQVGQTFYGYTF
cdr3_nt: TGTGCCAGCAGCCAAGTGGGACAGACGTTCTATGGCTACACCTTC

clone_size: NA
v_call: TRBV6-5
j_call: TRBJ2-1
d_call: NA
cdr3_aa: CASSLPDSYNEQFF
cdr3_nt: TGTGCCAGCAGCCTACCTGACTCCTACAATGAGCAGTTCTTC

clone_size: NA
v_call: TRBV27
j_call: TRBJ1-2
d_call: TRBD1
cdr3_aa: CASSEKGGTGAFGYTF
cdr3_nt: TGTGCCAGCAGCGAGAAAGGCGGGACAGGGGCCTTTGGCTACACCTTC

clone_size: NA
v_call: TRBV23-1
j_call: TRBJ1-1
d_call: NA
cdr3_aa: CASHSRGAFF
cdr3_nt: TGCGCCAGCCATAGTAGAGGAGCTTTCTTT

clone_size: once
v_call: TRBV29-1
j_call: TRBJ1-1
d_call: NA
cdr3_aa: CSAVGHSNTEAFF
cdr3_nt: TGCAGCGCAGTGGGACACTCGAACACTGAAGCTTTCTTT

clone_size: NA
v_call: TRBV9
j_call: TRBJ2-1
d_call: TRBD2
cdr3_aa: CASSLTTSGTLGFF
cdr3_nt: TGTGCCAGCAGCCTCACCACTAGCGGTACTCTCGGGTTCTTC

clone_size: NA
v_call: TRBV5-6
j_call: TRBJ1-2
d_call: NA
cdr3_aa: CASSSDRRVYGYTF
cdr3_nt: TGTGCCAGCAGCTCGGACAGACGGGTCTATGGCTACACCTTC

clone_size: NA
v_call: TRBV7-8
j_call: TRBJ2-3
d_call: TRBD2
cdr3_aa: CASRPRTSPTDTQYF
cdr3_nt: TGTGCCAGCAGACCTAGGACTAGCCCCACAGATACGCAGTATTTT